The 5 T cell receptor beta chains reported below all come from one sample, sequenced in a study of shared clonotypes between healthy human individuals (dated by TCRdb to about 2020). Libraries were built with the immunoSEQ multiplex PCR assay. Sourced from immuneACCESS, this table was stored by TCRdb with only in-frame sequences that have V and J called. A share of the clones is absent; for the studies checked, an unresolved V gene accounts for under half, and the remainder has no known explanation. The sample table lists about 490,000 clones, 81% of them with a count of one. The ten largest clones add up to about 13% of the sample. Sequencing input: PBMCs. The receptors stem from a woman in her thirties or forties in good health. Some clones in this sample may be carry-over from other donors' samples.

This clone occurred many times. This chain connects TRBV7-9 to TRBJ2-3, with 10 nucleotides matching TRBD2. Trimming at V came to 5 bases and at J to 5 bases, leaving 10 bases not matched to a gene. Germline V lookup: CDR1 SEHNR, CDR2 FQNEAQ (reference sequence). The CDR3 covers 16 residues. The CDR3 spells CASSGGASGSLDTQYF. Written as DNA, the CDR3 is TGTGCCAGCAGCGGGGGCGCTAGCGGGAGTCTAGATACGCAGTATTTT.

V gene TRBV7-3 combines with J gene TRBJ2-1; 13 nucleotides align to TRBD2. Trimming removed 5 bases from V and 6 bases from J; junction bases left unmatched: 10. CDR1 and CDR2 from the germline V gene are SGHTA and FQGTGA. The CDR3 length is 17 residues. CDR3 sequence reads: CASSHSTSGRDVNEQFF. The CDR3 bases are TGTGCCAGCAGCCACTCCACTAGCGGGAGGGATGTCAATGAGCAGTTCTTC.

The chain combines TRBV29-1 with TRBJ2-7, with 7 bases aligning to TRBD1. CDR3 length: 12 residues. V trimming: 8 bases; J trimming: 0 bases; junction bases outside the gene matches: 4. Germline V gene data show CDR1 as SQVTM and CDR2 as ANQGSEA. CDR3 nucleotide sequence: TGCAGCACAGGACAGGACTCCTACGAGCAGTACTTC. Translated: CSTGQDSYEQYF.

Regarding this clone: Only one base separates this from a far larger clonotype, so it likely reflects a read error. This chain joins TRBV5-6 and TRBJ1-5, with unresolved D. Germline CDR1 SGHDT, CDR2 YYEEEE. The CDR3 totals 13 residues. CDR3 nucleotides: TGTGCCGGCAGCTTGGGTACCAATCAGCCCCAGCATTTT. It is translated as CAGSLGTNQPQHF.

The chain's CDR3 is CASSLLGAGTGELFF. As DNA, the CDR3 is TGTGCCAGCAGTTTACTGGGGGCGGGCACCGGGGAGCTGTTTTTT. V gene TRBV27 combines with J gene TRBJ2-2; D possibly corresponds to TRBD1 (6 bases). Trimming removed 2 bases from V and 4 bases from J, with 11 bases in between. This CDR3 has 15 residues. CDR1 and CDR2 (germline): MNHEY, SMNVEV (reference sequence).